The clone carrying this T cell receptor beta chain has more than one count but fewer than ten. Its cognate antigen is unknown. Lacking the conserved final phenylalanine or tryptophan, this CDR3 likely reflects a read error. Time point described: persistent/refractory GD, antithyroid drugs over 5 years with positive TRAb. TCR sequences were obtained from RNA taken from PBMCs. Both iRepertoire HTBI primers and Arm-PCR of CDR3 regions were used to build the TCR beta libraries. MiXCR was run by TCRdb on the multiplex PCR reads, yielding one entry per CDR3 protein. This table holds 500,000 to 700,000 distinct CDR3 sequences, about 30% found once. V was cut by 1 base and J by 0 bases, with 4 bases left in between. The CDR3 has 15 amino acids. This record comes from a study of regulatory T cells in long-lasting Graves disease. Points from the study as a whole: The researchers studied only peripheral blood, not thyroid tissue.

Sequences were derived from peripheral blood mononuclear cells (PBMCs), sampled when the disease was refractory, from a patient treated with antithyroid drugs. The sequence was collected from a female donor with Graves disease. V is TRBV12-3 or TRBV12-4 and J is TRBJ2-6; no reliable D call. The CDR3 nucleotides read TGTGCCAGCAGTTTAGGGAACTCTGGGGCCAACGTCCTGACTTCC. Translated, it gives CASSLGNSGANVLTS.